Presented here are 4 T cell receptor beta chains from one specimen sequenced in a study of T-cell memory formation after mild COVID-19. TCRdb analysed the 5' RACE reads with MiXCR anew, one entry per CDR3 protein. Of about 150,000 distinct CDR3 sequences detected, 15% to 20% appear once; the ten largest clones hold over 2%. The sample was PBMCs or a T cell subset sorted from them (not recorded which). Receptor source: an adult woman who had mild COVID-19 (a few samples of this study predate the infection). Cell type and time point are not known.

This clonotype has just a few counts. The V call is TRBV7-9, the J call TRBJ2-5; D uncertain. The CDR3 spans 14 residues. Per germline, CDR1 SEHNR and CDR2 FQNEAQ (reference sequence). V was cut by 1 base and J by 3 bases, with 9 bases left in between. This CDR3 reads CASSLVWAEETQYF. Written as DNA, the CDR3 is TGTGCCAGCAGCTTAGTGTGGGCAGAAGAGACCCAGTACTTC.

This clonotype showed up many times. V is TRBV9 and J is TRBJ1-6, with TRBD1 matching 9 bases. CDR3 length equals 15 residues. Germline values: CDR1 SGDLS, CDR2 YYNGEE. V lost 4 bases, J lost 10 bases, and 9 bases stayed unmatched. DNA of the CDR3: TGTGCCAGCAGCTACCGGGACAGGGTCGGCTCACCCCTCCACTTT. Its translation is CASSYRDRVGSPLHF.

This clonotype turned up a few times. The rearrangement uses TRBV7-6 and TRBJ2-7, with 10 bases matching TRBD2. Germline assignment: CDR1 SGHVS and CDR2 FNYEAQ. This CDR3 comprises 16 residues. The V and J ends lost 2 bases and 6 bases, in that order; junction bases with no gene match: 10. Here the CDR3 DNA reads TGTGCCAGCAGCTTAACTAGCGGGGTTTCGAGTCTCGAGCAGTACTTC. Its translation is CASSLTSGVSSLEQYF.

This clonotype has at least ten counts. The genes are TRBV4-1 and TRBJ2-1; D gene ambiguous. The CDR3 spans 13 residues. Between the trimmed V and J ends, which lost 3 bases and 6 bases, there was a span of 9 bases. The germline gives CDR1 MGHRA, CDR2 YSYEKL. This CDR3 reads CASSHLLGNEQFF. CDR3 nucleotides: TGCGCCAGCAGCCACCTTCTTGGCAATGAGCAGTTCTTC.